This TCR beta chain was sequenced for a study of blood T cell repertoires in COVID-19. Study at large: The United States, Italy and Spain were the sources of the acute and convalescent COVID-19 samples.

Enrolled during active infection, Seattle patients were then followed longitudinally. CDR3 length equals 16 residues. In germline, CDR1 is SGHVS, CDR2 FQNEAQ. With V trimmed by 6 bases and J by 0 bases, 4 bases remained unmatched. Study processing details: From reference gene primer amplification, estimates of nucleated cell counts were derived. TCRdb's table, derived via immunoSEQ multiplex PCR, lists solely in-frame clones and lacks some. The V and J calls and the clone size are those of that table, but D and trimming were determined from the DNA. The sample has some 520,000 clones; roughly 89% are singletons.

Sequencing used peripheral blood. V gene TRBV7-8 combines with J gene TRBJ2-2, with 10 bases fitting TRBD2. The source is a man aged 18 to 35 with COVID-19, enrolled during active disease. The CDR3 is CASSFTSGANTGELFF. CDR3 in DNA: TGTGCCAGCAGTTTTACTAGCGGGGCGAACACCGGGGAGCTGTTTTTT. Looking up the rest from reference TRBV7-8 and TRBJ2-2 gives the full variable domain: GAGVSQSPRYKVAKRGQDVALRCDPISGHVSLFWYQQALGQGPEFLTYFQNEAQLDKSGLPSDRFFAERPEGSVSTLKIQRTQQEDSAVYLCASSFTSGANTGELFFGEGSRLTVL.